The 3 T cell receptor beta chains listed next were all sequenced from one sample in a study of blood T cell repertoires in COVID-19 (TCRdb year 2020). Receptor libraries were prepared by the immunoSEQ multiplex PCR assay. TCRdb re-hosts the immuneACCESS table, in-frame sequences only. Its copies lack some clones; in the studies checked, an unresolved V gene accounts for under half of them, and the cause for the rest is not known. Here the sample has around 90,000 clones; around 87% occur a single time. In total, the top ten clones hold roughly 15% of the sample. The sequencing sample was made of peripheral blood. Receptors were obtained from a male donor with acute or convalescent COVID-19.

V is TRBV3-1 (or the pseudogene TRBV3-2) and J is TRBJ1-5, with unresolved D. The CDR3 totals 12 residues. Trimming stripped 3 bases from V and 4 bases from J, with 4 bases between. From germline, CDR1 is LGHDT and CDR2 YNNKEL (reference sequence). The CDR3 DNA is TGTGCCAGCAGCCAGGAGAATCAGCCCCAGCATTTT. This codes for CASSQENQPQHF.

The CDR3 DNA follows: TGTGCCAGCAGCATGACCGGCATGCGGGGCTACACCTTC. Its translation: CASSMTGMRGYTF. The rearrangement links TRBV27 to TRBJ1-2; D unclear. The CDR3 consists of 13 residues. Germline CDR1 reads MNHEY; CDR2 reads SMNVEV (reference sequence). Trimming shortened V by 6 bases and J by 8 bases, and 16 bases separated the two germline ends.

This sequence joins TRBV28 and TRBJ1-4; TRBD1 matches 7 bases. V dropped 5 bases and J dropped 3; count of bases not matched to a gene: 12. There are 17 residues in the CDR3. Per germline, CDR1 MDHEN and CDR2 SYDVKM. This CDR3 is CASSHRTGSGPNEKLFF. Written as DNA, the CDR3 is TGTGCCAGCAGTCACCGGACAGGTTCCGGCCCTAATGAAAAACTGTTTTTT.